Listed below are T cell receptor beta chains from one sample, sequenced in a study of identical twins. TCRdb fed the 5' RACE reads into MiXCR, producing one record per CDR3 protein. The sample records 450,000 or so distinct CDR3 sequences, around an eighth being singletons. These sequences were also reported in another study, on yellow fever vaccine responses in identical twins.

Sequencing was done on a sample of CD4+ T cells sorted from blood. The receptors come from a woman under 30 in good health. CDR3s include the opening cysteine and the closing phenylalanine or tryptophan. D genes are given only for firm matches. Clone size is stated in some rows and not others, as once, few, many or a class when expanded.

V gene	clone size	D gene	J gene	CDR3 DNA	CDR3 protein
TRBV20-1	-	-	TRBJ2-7	TGCAGTGCTAGAGAGGGCCCTTACGAGCAGTACTTC	CSAREGPYEQYF
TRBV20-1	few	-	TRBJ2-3	TGCAGTGCTAGAGATTCGGGGTCAGATACGCAGTATTTT	CSARDSGSDTQYF
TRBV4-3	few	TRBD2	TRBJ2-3	TGCGCCAGCAGCCAAGATCTATTAGCGGGAGTTAAGGATACGCAGTATTTT	CASSQDLLAGVKDTQYF
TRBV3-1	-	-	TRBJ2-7	TGTGCCAGCAGCCAAGTCGGGCACGAGCAGTACTTC	CASSQVGHEQYF
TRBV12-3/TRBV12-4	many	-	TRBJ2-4	TGTGCCAGCAGTTTAGCGGCTAGCGTGAGCATTCAGTACTTC	CASSLAASVSIQYF
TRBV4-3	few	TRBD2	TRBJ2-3	TGCGCCAGCAGCCAAGATGGGGGTTATGGACTAGCGGGAGCTTCAGATACGCAGTATTTT	CASSQDGGYGLAGASDTQYF
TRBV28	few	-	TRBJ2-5	TGTGCCAGCAGTTCTGGTTTGTACGGCAGAAGAGAGACCCAGTACTTC	CASSSGLYGRRETQYF
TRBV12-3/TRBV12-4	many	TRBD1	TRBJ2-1	TGTGCCAGCAGCCGGGACAGCTACAATGAGCAGTTCTTC	CASSRDSYNEQFF
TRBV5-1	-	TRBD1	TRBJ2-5	TGCGCCAGCAGCCCAAATTTACGACAGGGCCAAGAGACCCAGTACTTC	CASSPNLRQGQETQYF
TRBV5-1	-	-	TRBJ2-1	TGCGCCAGCAGCCCAGAGGGGGGGTCCTACAATGAGCAGTTCTTC	CASSPEGGSYNEQFF
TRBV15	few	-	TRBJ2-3	TGTGCCACCAGGGGGGGCTTCCCAGATACGCAGTATTTT	CATRGGFPDTQYF
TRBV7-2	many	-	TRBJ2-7	TGTGCCAGCAGCTTAGACGCGGGATACGAGCAGTACTTC	CASSLDAGYEQYF
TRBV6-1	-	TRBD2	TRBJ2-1	TGTGCCAGCAGAGCTCCCTTGACCAGCGGGAGCGATGAGCAGTTCTTC	CASRAPLTSGSDEQFF
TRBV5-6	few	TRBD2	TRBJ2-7	TGTGCCAGCAGCTGGGGACTAGCGGTGGGGGGTGAGCAGTACTTC	CASSWGLAVGGEQYF
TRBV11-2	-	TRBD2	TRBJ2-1	TGTGCCAGCAGACCCTTGGGGGGGGGGACCTACAATGAGCAGTTCTTC	CASRPLGGGTYNEQFF
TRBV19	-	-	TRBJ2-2	TGTGCCAGTAGTCCCTCCGGGACGTACACCGGGGAGCTGTTTTTT	CASSPSGTYTGELFF
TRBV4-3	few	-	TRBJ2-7	TGCGCCAGCAGCCAAGATGCGGACTACGAGCAGTACTTC	CASSQDADYEQYF
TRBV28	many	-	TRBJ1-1	TGTGCCAGCAGTTTACCAGGGATGAACACTGAAGCTTTCTTT	CASSLPGMNTEAFF
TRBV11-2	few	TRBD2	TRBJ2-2	TGTGCCAGCAGCTTAACAGTCGGGACTAGCGAGAACACCGGGGAGCTGTTTTTT	CASSLTVGTSENTGELFF
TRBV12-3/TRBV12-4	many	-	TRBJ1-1	TGTGCCAGCAGCCGAGGGGCAGGGGCGAACACTGAAGCTTTCTTT	CASSRGAGANTEAFF